This TCR beta chain was captured by sequencing in a study of OX40 agonist ivuxolimab in advanced cancers. Study at large: Ivuxolimab, which patients received intravenously every 2 weeks, was dosed at 0.01 to 10 mg/kg. Partial responses, seen in three patients, involved one hepatocellular carcinoma and two cutaneous melanomas.

With respect to this clone: What it binds is not known.

Study-level points and caveats: On average, a greater number of expanded clones characterised CD8+ T cells relative to CD4+. At doses 0.1 to 3.0 mg/kg, CD4+ and CD8+ clones expanded.

This CDR3 region has 19 residues. V dropped 0 bases and J dropped 4; count of bases not matched to a gene: 15. In germline, CDR1 is KGHSH, CDR2 LQKENI. Sequencing used immunoSEQ multiplex PCR; TCRdb keeps in-frame clones, though not all of them. Among around 30,000 clones listed, over 85% were seen once. The sample was CD4+ or CD8+ T cells sorted from blood, taken in a trial of the OX40 agonist ivuxolimab. The TCR was taken from an adult with an advanced solid tumor such as melanoma, head and neck, liver or kidney cancer. The V gene is TRBV18, the J gene TRBJ2-5, with 9 bases matching TRBD1. The CDR3 DNA follows: TGTGCCAGCTCACCACCCGACAGGGGGTTGAGTGTTTCGTCAGAGACCCAGTACTTC. As protein: CASSPPDRGLSVSSETQYF.